What follows are 21 T cell receptor beta chains derived from one specimen sequenced in a study of early stage breast cancer tumors (dated by TCRdb to about 2017). The protocol used for the library was the immunoSEQ multiplex PCR assay. The immuneACCESS repertoire file appears here via TCRdb, limited to in-frame rearrangements. These files lack a portion of the clones; in checked studies, under half of the deficit traces to unresolved V genes, and the cause of the others is not known. The sample has 25,000 to 35,000 clones on record, roughly three fifths of them singletons. Roughly 8% of the sample comes from the top ten. The specimen sequenced was breast tumor tissue. The source of these receptors is a person between 45 and 65 years old with breast cancer.

The gene calls are TRBV19 and TRBJ2-5; 16 bases align to TRBD2. The CDR3 runs 17 residues. J was trimmed by 4 bases and V by 4 bases; bases with no gene match: 6. Germline values: CDR1 LNHDA, CDR2 SQIVND (reference sequence). As DNA, the CDR3 is TGTGCCAGTAGTAGGGGACTAGCGGGAGGGCCTGCAGAGACCCAGTACTTC. This codes for CASSRGLAGGPAETQYF.

CDR3 nucleotide sequence: TGCGCCAGCAGCTTGGACAGGGTAGTTATCTCTGAAGCTTTCTTT. Amino acids: CASSLDRVVISEAFF. The chain links TRBV5-1 to TRBJ1-1, with D maybe TRBD1 (6 bases). The CDR3 length is 15 residues. Germline V gene sequence: CDR1 SGHRS, CDR2 YFSETQ. V was pared by 0 bases and J by 6 bases, with 15 bases between. Full variable domain (remainder filled in from reference TRBV5-1 and TRBJ1-1): KAGVTQTPRYLIKTRGQQVTLSCSPISGHRSVSWYQQTPGQGLQFLFEYFSETQRNKGNFPGRFSGRQFSNSRSEMNVSTLELGDSALYLCASSLDRVVISEAFFGQGTRLTVV.

The chain couples TRBV4-2 to TRBJ2-2; TRBD2 matches 8 bases. The CDR3 sequence is 15 residues long. Germline V gene sequence: CDR1 LGHNA, CDR2 YNFKEQ. V shed 1 base and J 4 bases; nucleotides not matched to a gene: 2. CDR3 in amino acids: CASSQAGGFTGELFF. CDR3 in DNA: TGTGCCAGCAGCCAAGCGGGAGGGTTCACCGGGGAGCTGTTTTTT.

The chain recombines TRBV18 with TRBJ2-1; TRBD1 matches at 8 bases. Germline trimming cut 3 bases from V and 7 bases from J; bases unmatched to any gene: 2. Germline CDR1 and CDR2: KGHSH and LQKENI. The CDR3 runs to 13 residues. CDR3 DNA: TGTGCCAGCTCACCGCAGGGGGCAAATGAGCAGTTCTTC. This encodes CASSPQGANEQFF.

This rearrangement joins TRBV7-2 to TRBJ1-2; TRBD1 matches at 7 bases. Germline V CDR1 and CDR2: SGHTA, FQGNSA. The ends lost 5 bases at V and 9 bases at J; junction bases unmatched: 24. The CDR3 loop spans 18 amino acids. CDR3 in amino acids: CASSQYSPVGGIQLSYTF. CDR3 bases: TGTGCCAGCAGCCAATACTCTCCTGTAGGGGGCATCCAGCTGAGCTACACCTTC. The full variable domain, with the rest looked up from reference TRBV7-2 and TRBJ1-2, is GAGVSQSPSNKVTEKGKDVELRCDPISGHTALYWYRQSLGQGLEFLIYFQGNSAPDKSGLPSDRFSAERTGGSVSTLTIQRTQQEDSAVYLCASSQYSPVGGIQLSYTFGSGTRLTVV.

This rearrangement joins TRBV7-2 to TRBJ1-1, with D possibly matching TRBD1 (6 bases). Germline V gene data show CDR1 as SGHTA and CDR2 as FQGNSA. V lost 6 bases, J lost 4 bases, and 12 bases lay in between. The CDR3 totals 13 residues. In DNA, the CDR3 is TGTGCCAGCAGAAAGGGGGAGGCCACTGAAGCTTTCTTT. Translating gives CASRKGEATEAFF.

This clone was counted once. V gene TRBV29-1 combines with J gene TRBJ2-1, with D hard to call. Germline V gives CDR1 SQVTM, CDR2 ANQGSEA. The CDR3 loop spans 12 amino acids. Trimming pared 4 bases from V and 6 bases from J, leaving 10 bases between. CDR3 DNA sequence: TGCAGCGTTGGGCGGTCGGGCAATGAGCAGTTCTTC. Translated: CSVGRSGNEQFF.

This clone was seen a single time. The chain couples TRBV7-6 to TRBJ2-3; D might be TRBD1 or TRBD2, each matching 6 bases. CDR1 is SGHVS, CDR2 FNYEAQ, per germline. The CDR3 sequence is 14 residues long. V lost 8 bases, J lost 0 bases, and 12 bases lay in between. The CDR3 here is CASARGGSTDTQYF. CDR3 DNA: TGTGCCAGCGCGAGAGGGGGGAGCACAGATACGCAGTATTTT.

The CDR3 nucleotides are TGTGCCAGCAGTGAAGCGCACATAGCCAAAAACATTCAGTACTTC. It codes for CASSEAHIAKNIQYF. J is TRBJ2-4 and V is TRBV2; D is ambiguous. The germline CDR1 and CDR2 sequences are SNHLY and FYNNEI. The CDR3 runs to 15 residues. V was shortened by 0 bases and J by 0 bases, with 6 bases between the two germline ends.

This clone has a handful of counts. The rearrangement joins TRBV9 to TRBJ2-7; the D gene is possibly TRBD2 (6 bases). Germline CDR1 SGDLS, CDR2 YYNGEE. CDR3 length: 13 residues. Trimming took 2 bases from V and 6 from J, leaving 12 bases between them. As DNA, the CDR3 is TGTGCCAGCAGCGTGGCTACTAGCTCCGAGCAGTACTTC. Its protein is CASSVATSSEQYF.

This clone has just a few counts. V is TRBV18 and J is TRBJ1-5, with 8 nucleotides matching TRBD1. Germline CDR1 reads KGHSH; CDR2 reads LQKENI. J lost 6 bases, V lost 5 bases, and 6 bases had no gene match. The length of the CDR3 is 14 residues. Here the CDR3 reads CASSSRTGIQPQHF. CDR3 sequence (DNA): TGTGCCAGCTCATCCCGGACAGGGATTCAGCCCCAGCATTTT. The entire variable domain, with the rest obtained from reference TRBV18 and TRBJ1-5, is as follows: NAGVMQNPRHLVRRRGQEARLRCSPMKGHSHVYWYRQLPEEGLKFMVYLQKENIIDESGMPKERFSAEFPKEGPSILRIQQVVRGDSAAYFCASSSRTGIQPQHFGDGTRLSIL.

The genes are TRBV5-8 and TRBJ2-5; 9 nucleotides agree with TRBD1. The CDR3 contains 16 residues. Trimming took 4 bases from V and 0 from J; bases not matched to a gene: 7. Germline CDR1 SGHTS, CDR2 YDEGEE. CDR3 protein: CASSKVDRGYQETQYF. In DNA, the CDR3 is TGTGCCAGCAGCAAAGTGGACAGGGGCTACCAAGAGACCCAGTACTTC.

The CDR3 sequence: CASSLTGAAAGNQGENTEAFF. The CDR3 region has the DNA TGCGCCAGCAGTCTGACAGGGGCGGCAGCGGGCAATCAAGGGGAGAACACTGAAGCTTTCTTT. The chain carries TRBV23-1 and TRBJ1-1, with TRBD1 identical over 8 bases. TRBV23-1 is an open reading frame, and its role is uncertain. This CDR3 contains 21 residues. V shed 4 bases and J 1 base; nucleotides not matched to a gene: 23.

V and J are TRBV18 and TRBJ2-5, with 9 bases that match TRBD1. V gave up 6 bases and J gave up 4 bases; unmatched junction bases: 18. This CDR3 region has 18 residues. Germline CDR1 KGHSH, CDR2 LQKENI. CDR3 nucleotide sequence: TGTGCCAGCTCCCCGGACAGGGGTCTTCTCGAACAAAGAGAGACCCAGTACTTC. Translated: CASSPDRGLLEQRETQYF.

This clone came up a few times. V usage is TRBV11-1 and J usage is TRBJ2-3; TRBD2 matches at 7 bases. V shed 5 bases and J 0 bases; nucleotides not matched to a gene: 11. The germline CDR1 and CDR2 sequences are SGHAT and FQDESV (reference sequence). The CDR3 is made up of 17 amino acids. The CDR3 protein is CASSLLPSGTSTDTQYF. The CDR3 region has the DNA TGTGCCAGCAGCCTACTCCCGAGCGGGACTAGCACAGATACGCAGTATTTT.

This sequence joins TRBV21-1 and TRBJ2-7; TRBD2, as called in the table, went unchecked against the DNA. TRBV21-1 is a pseudogene segment. This CDR3 comprises 15 residues. CDR3 nucleotide sequence: TGTGCCAGCAGCTGTAGCGGGAGGGCCATTTACGAGCAGTACTTC. Protein: CASSCSGRAIYEQYF.

This chain joins TRBV5-5 and TRBJ1-1; tentative D call: TRBD1 (5 bases). The CDR3 totals 17 residues. The germline gives CDR1 SGHKS, CDR2 YYEKEE (reference sequence). V was pared by 0 bases and J by 3 bases, with 18 bases between. CDR3 sequence reads: CASSLVGRARDDTEAFF. CDR3 nucleotides: TGTGCCAGCAGCTTGGTAGGCAGGGCCAGAGATGACACTGAAGCTTTCTTT.

V gene TRBV6-6 combines with J gene TRBJ2-7; D unresolved. V dropped 6 bases and J dropped 3 bases, with 6 bases sitting between them. CDR1 and CDR2 (germline): MNHNY, SVGAGI (reference sequence). The CDR3 sequence is 11 residues long. The CDR3 reads CASRNHYEQYF. DNA for the CDR3: TGTGCCAGCAGAAACCACTACGAGCAGTACTTC.

The CDR3 loop reads CASSPRIAGGPSSYNEQFF. The CDR3 nucleotides are TGTGCCAGCAGCCCGCGGATAGCGGGAGGGCCGAGCTCCTACAATGAGCAGTTCTTC. This sequence joins TRBV9 and TRBJ2-1, with 11 nucleotides matching TRBD2. This CDR3 contains 19 residues. V was clipped by 4 bases and J by 0 bases; unmatched bases: 12. Germline CDR1 and CDR2: SGDLS and YYNGEE.

The chain uses TRBV6-1 and TRBJ2-1; 7 bases fit TRBD1. The CDR3 covers 14 residues. After removal of 5 bases from V and 8 bases from J, the junction contained 9 bases not matched to a gene. The germline CDR1 and CDR2 sequences are MNHNS and SASEGT. The CDR3 bases are TGTGCCAGCAGTTCTGGACAGGACGGGGATGAGCAGTTCTTC. Encoded protein: CASSSGQDGDEQFF.

Judged by abundance, this clone is medium-sized. V is TRBV2 and J is TRBJ2-6, with 7 positions matching TRBD1. The CDR3 spans 15 residues. Germline V lookup: CDR1 SNHLY, CDR2 FYNNEI. V shed 6 bases, J shed 1 base, and the junction held 3 bases outside the gene matches. The CDR3 region is CASRGRGSGANVLTF. In DNA, the CDR3 is TGTGCCAGCAGGGGCAGGGGGTCTGGGGCCAACGTCCTGACTTTC.